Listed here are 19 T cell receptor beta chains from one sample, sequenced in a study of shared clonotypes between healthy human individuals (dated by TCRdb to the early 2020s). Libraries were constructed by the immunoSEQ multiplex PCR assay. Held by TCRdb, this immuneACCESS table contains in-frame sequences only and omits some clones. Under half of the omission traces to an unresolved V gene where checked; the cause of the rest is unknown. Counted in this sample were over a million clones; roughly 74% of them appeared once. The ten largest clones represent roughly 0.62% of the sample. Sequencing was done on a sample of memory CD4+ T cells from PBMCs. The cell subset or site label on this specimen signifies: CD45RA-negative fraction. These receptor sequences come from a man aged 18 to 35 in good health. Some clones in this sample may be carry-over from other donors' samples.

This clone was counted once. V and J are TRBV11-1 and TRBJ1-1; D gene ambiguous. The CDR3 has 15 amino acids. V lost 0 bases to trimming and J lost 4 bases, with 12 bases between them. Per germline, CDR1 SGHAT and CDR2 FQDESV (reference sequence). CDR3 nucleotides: TGTGCCAGCAGCTTAGCGCGGAAGACGGCCACTGAAGCTTTCTTT. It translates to CASSLARKTATEAFF.

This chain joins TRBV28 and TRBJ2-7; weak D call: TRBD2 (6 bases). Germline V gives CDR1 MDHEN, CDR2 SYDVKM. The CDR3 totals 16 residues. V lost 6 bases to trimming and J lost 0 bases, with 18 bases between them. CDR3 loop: CASRPGSGYFSYEQYF. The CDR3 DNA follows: TGTGCCAGCAGACCCGGAAGCGGGTATTTCTCCTACGAGCAGTACTTC.

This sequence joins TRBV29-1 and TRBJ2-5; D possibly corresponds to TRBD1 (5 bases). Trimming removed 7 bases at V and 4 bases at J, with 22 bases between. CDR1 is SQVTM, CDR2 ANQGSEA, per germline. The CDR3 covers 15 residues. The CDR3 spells CSAQGVPDRSETQYF. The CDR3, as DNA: TGCAGCGCCCAAGGGGTACCCGATAGGTCAGAGACCCAGTACTTC. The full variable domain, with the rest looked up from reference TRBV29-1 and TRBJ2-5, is SAVISQKPSRDICQRGTSLTIQCQVDSQVTMMFWYRQQPGQSLTLIATANQGSEATYESGFVIDKFPISRPNLTFSTLTVSNMSPEDSSIYLCSAQGVPDRSETQYFGPGTRLLVL.

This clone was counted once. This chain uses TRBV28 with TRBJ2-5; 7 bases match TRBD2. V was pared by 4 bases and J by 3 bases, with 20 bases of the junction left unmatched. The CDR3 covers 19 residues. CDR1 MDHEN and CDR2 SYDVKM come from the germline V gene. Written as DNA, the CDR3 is TGTGCCAGCAGTTCTTTGGCCCGGCGTCGTGCGGCGGGAGAAGAGACCCAGTACTTC. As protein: CASSSLARRRAAGEETQYF.

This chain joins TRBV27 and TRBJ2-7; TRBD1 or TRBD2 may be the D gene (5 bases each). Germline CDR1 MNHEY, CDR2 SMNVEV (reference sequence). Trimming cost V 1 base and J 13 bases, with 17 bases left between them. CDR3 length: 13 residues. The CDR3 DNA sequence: TGTGCCAGCAGTTTATTCCCGGACGGGGCCGAATACTTC. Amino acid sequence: CASSLFPDGAEYF.

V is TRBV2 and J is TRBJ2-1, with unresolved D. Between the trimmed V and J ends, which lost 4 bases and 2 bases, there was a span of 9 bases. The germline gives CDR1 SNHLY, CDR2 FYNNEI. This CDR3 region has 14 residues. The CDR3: CASSGGPTYNEQFF. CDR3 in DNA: TGTGCCAGCAGTGGCGGTCCGACCTACAATGAGCAGTTCTTC.

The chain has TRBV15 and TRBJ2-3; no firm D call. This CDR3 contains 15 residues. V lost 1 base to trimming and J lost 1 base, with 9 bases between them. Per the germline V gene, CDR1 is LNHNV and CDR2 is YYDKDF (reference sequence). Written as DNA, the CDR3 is TGTGCCACCAGCAGAGTGCCCGCCGGCACAGATACGCAGTATTTT. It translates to CATSRVPAGTDTQYF.

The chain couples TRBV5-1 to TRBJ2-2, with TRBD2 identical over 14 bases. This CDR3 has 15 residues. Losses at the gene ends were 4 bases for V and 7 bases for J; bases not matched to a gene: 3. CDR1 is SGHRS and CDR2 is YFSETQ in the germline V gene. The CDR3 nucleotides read TGCGCCAGCAGCGTGGGACTAGCGGGAGACGGGGAGCTGTTTTTT. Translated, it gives CASSVGLAGDGELFF.

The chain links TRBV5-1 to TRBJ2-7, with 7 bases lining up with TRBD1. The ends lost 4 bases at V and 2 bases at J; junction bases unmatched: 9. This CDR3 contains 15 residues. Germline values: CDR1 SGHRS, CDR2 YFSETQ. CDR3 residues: CASSPPLDRPYEQYF. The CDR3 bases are TGCGCCAGCAGCCCTCCGTTGGACAGGCCCTACGAGCAGTACTTC.

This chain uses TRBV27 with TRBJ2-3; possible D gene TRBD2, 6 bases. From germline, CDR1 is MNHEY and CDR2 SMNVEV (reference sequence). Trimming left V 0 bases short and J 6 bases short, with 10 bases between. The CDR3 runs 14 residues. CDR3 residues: CASSLSIGGDTQYF. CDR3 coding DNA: TGTGCCAGCAGTTTATCGATCGGAGGGGATACGCAGTATTTT.

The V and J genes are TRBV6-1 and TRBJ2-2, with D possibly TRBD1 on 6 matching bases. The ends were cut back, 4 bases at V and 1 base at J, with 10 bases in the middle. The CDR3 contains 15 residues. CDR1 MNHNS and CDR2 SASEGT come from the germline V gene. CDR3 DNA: TGTGCCAGCAGTGCAGGGACATTGAACACCGGGGAGCTGTTTTTT. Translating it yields CASSAGTLNTGELFF.

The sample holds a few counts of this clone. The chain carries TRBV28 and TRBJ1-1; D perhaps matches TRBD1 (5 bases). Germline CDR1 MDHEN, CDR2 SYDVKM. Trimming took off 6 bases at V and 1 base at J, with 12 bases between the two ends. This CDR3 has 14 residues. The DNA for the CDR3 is TGTGCCAGCAGCCTGGGGGAGGGGAACACTGAAGCTTTCTTT. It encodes CASSLGEGNTEAFF.

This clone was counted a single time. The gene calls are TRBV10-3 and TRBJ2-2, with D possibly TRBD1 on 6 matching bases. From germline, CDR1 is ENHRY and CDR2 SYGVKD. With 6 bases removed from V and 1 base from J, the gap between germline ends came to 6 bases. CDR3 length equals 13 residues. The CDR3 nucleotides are TGTGCCATCAGACAGGGGAACACCGGGGAGCTGTTTTTT. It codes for CAIRQGNTGELFF.

CDR3 bases: TGCGCCAGCAGCTACTTTGGCCTAGCCCCTAGCACAGATACGCAGTATTTT. Its translation is CASSYFGLAPSTDTQYF. This rearrangement joins TRBV5-1 to TRBJ2-3, with D tentatively TRBD2 (5 bases). This CDR3 has 17 amino acids. Germline values: CDR1 SGHRS, CDR2 YFSETQ. V was trimmed by 3 bases and J by 0 bases, leaving 17 bases between them.

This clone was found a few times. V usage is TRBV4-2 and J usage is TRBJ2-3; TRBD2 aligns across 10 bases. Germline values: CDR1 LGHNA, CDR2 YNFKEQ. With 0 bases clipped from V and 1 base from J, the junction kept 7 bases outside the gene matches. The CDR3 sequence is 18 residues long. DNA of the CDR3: TGTGCCAGCAGCCAAGAAACCCTAGCGGGAGACCGCACAGATACGCAGTATTTT. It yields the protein CASSQETLAGDRTDTQYF.

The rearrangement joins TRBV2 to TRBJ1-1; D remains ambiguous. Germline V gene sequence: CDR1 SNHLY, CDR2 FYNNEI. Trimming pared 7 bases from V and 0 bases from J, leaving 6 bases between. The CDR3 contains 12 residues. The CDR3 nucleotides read TGTGCCAGCAAGTGGATGAACACTGAAGCTTTCTTT. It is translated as CASKWMNTEAFF.

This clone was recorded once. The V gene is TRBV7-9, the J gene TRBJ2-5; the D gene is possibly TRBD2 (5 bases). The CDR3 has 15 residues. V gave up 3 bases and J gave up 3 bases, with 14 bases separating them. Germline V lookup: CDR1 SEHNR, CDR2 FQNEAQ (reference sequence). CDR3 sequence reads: CASSFSLGREETQYF. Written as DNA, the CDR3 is TGTGCCAGCAGCTTTTCTCTCGGGCGGGAAGAGACCCAGTACTTC.

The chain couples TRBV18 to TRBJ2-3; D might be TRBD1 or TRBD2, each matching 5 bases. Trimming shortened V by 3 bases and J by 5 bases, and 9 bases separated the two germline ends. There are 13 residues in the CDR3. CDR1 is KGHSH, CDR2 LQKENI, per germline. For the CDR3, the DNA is TGTGCCAGCTCACCCCGGGACCAAGATACGCAGTATTTT. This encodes CASSPRDQDTQYF.

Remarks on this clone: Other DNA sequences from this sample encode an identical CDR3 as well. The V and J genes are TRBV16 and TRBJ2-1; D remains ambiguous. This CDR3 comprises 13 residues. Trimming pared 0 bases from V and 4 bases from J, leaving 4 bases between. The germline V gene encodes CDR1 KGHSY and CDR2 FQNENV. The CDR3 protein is CASSQSRYNEQFF. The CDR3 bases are TGTGCCAGCAGCCAATCAAGGTACAATGAGCAGTTCTTC. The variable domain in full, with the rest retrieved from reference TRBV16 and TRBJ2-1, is GEEVAQTPKHLVRGEGQKAKLYCAPIKGHSYVFWYQQVLKNEFKFLISFQNENVFDETGMPKERFSAKCLPNSPCSLEIQATKLEDSAVYFCASSQSRYNEQFFGPGTRLTVL.